Listed below are T cell receptor beta chains from one sample, sequenced in a study of T cell responses to AZD1222 COVID-19 vaccine. Repertoires were generated with immunoSEQ multiplex PCR, while TCRdb's copy carries only in-frame clones and drops some. The repertoire holds about 190,000 clones, with 94% as singletons. Sequenced here: peripheral blood, sampled on day 0 of AZD1222 vaccination. These receptors were collected from an adult in good health. The CDR3 runs from the conserved cysteine through the conserved F or W. Fields, in order: clone size, V gene, J gene, CDR3 protein. For some rows the clone size is stated as once, few or many, or as a class when expanded; others skip it.

>NA|TRBV9|TRBJ2-7
CASSFEEGAAYEQYF
>NA|TRBV9|TRBJ2-1
CASSVTFYNEQFF
>NA|TRBV27|TRBJ1-1
CASSLSGSGTGYTEAFF
>NA|TRBV30|TRBJ1-5
CAWSAGTEQPQHF
>NA|TRBV2|TRBJ2-7
CASQGQGPYEQYF
>NA|TRBV6-2/TRBV6-3|TRBJ1-4
CASSYSDRRGEKLFF
>NA|TRBV2|TRBJ2-1
CASSEGGVLAGEASEQFF
>NA|TRBV5-4|TRBJ1-3
CASSRDRVGNTIYF
>NA|TRBV7-3|TRBJ2-6
CASSLISGSGANVLTF
>NA|TRBV30|TRBJ2-7
CAWSPNSYEQYF
>NA|TRBV6-6|TRBJ2-2
CASSRLAGGRNTGELFF
>NA|TRBV30|TRBJ1-5
CAWSPNPGPYSNQPQHF
>NA|TRBV11-2|TRBJ2-7
CASSPPGQGVGEQYF
>NA|TRBV3-1/TRBV3-2|TRBJ2-3
CASSQASTDTQYF
>NA|TRBV19|TRBJ1-1
CASSIPTGATEAFF
>NA|TRBV11-3|TRBJ2-5
CASSKGGLAGGPETQYF
>NA|TRBV10-1|TRBJ2-3
CASSERRDRADTQYF
>NA|TRBV5-1|TRBJ2-1
CASSASGRDGNEQFF
>NA|TRBV23-1|TRBJ2-7
CASSHRQGSYEQYF
>NA|TRBV7-9|TRBJ1-3
CASSLTGHSGNTIYF
>NA|TRBV27|TRBJ1-2
CASSLSGTGLYGYTF
>NA|TRBV24-1|TRBJ2-3
CATSEEGAGTDTQYF
>once|TRBV15|TRBJ2-7
CATSRVLAGTYEQYF
>NA|TRBV28|TRBJ1-5
CASRFQGAFSNQPQHF
>once|TRBV11-1|TRBJ1-2
CASSRGQVYGYTF
>NA|TRBV3-1/TRBV3-2|TRBJ1-4
CASSQTPAGEKLFF
>NA|TRBV5-6|TRBJ1-3
CASSLSGVRGNTIYF
>NA|TRBV28|TRBJ2-4
CASSSPGVNPRAKNIQYF
>few|TRBV29-1|TRBJ2-2
CSVRTENTGELFF
>NA|TRBV27|TRBJ2-1
CASSRKLQSSYNEQFF
>NA|TRBV4-3|TRBJ1-6
CASSQGVSNYNSPLHF
>NA|TRBV18|TRBJ1-1
CASNTLGQGGAEAFF
>NA|TRBV15|TRBJ1-1
CATSRRRGPVTEAFF
>NA|TRBV27|TRBJ2-4
CASSLRTPHISNIQYF
>once|TRBV6-5|TRBJ2-2
CASSYPGQGEGELFF
>NA|TRBV27|TRBJ1-3
CASSFAPIGRSGNTIYF
>NA|TRBV10-1|TRBJ2-2
CASSSQRNTGELFF
>NA|TRBV30|TRBJ1-1
CAWSGGRGTEAFF
>NA|TRBV4-2|TRBJ1-2
CASSQGTLNYGYTF
>NA|TRBV10-1|TRBJ2-1
CASSESRVVGGLAGGRSYNEQFF
>NA|TRBV5-4|TRBJ2-7
CASSPGGGSSYEQYF
>NA|TRBV5-1|TRBJ1-5
CASSFIGGHDQPQHF
>NA|TRBV5-6|TRBJ2-7
CASSRDSIYEQYF
>NA|TRBV25-1|TRBJ2-7
CASSEYPYEQYF
>once|TRBV28|TRBJ2-3
CATSRAAGVSDTQYF
>NA|TRBV6-1|TRBJ1-2
CASSESLAGYTF
>NA|TRBV7-9|TRBJ1-5
CAGTRDGNQPQHF
>NA|TRBV5-1|TRBJ2-1
CASSLQPTVYNEQFF
>NA|TRBV9|TRBJ2-1
CASSALGAGGLDEQFF
>once|TRBV9|TRBJ1-2
CASRGTGGYTF
>NA|TRBV4-2|TRBJ2-7
CASSQEWLAGDEQYF
>NA|TRBV19|TRBJ1-1
CASTISTVGTTEAFF
>NA|TRBV19|TRBJ1-1
CASSIHRGLVNTEAFF